A selection of T cell receptor beta chains follows, all from one sample in a study of glioma-infiltrating T cells. Each CDR3 protein gets one entry after TCRdb re-called the multiplex PCR reads with MiXCR. Counted here are some 120,000 distinct CDR3 sequences, roughly 24% occurring once; the ten biggest clones make up about 15%. What was sequenced was glioma tissue, nonneoplastic brain tissue, or PBMCs (not recorded which). Receptors were obtained from a human donor with low-grade glioma or glioblastoma, undergoing nonglioma brain surgery, or in good health (not recorded which). CDR3s include the opening cysteine and the closing phenylalanine or tryptophan. The D gene is left open where the match is weak. Rows give clone size only sometimes, using once, few, many, or a class for an expanded clone.

abundance	v_gene	d_gene	j_gene	CDR3nt	CDR3aa
-	TRBV29-1	-	TRBJ1-5	TGCAGCGCAAAGGACAGTAATAGCAATCAGCCCCAGCATTTT	CSAKDSNSNQPQHF
-	TRBV3-1	-	TRBJ2-3	TGTGCCAGCAGCCAAGAAGGACTCCATACGCAGTATTTT	CASSQEGLHTQYF
-	TRBV9	TRBD2	TRBJ2-5	TGTGCCAGCAGCGTAGACCTAGCGGGACGACAAGAGACACAGTACTTC	CASSVDLAGRQETQYF
many	TRBV28	TRBD2	TRBJ2-3	TGTGCCAGCAGTTACCATAAAGCGGGAGGGTCCGGGAGGGCGCAGTATTTT	CASSYHKAGGSGRAQYF
many	TRBV12-3/TRBV12-4	-	TRBJ1-1	TGTGCCAGCAGGGACCGGGTCAAGATGAACACTGAAGCTTTCTTT	CASRDRVKMNTEAFF
-	TRBV9	-	TRBJ1-3	TGTGCCAGCAGCGTCCAACAGGGCTCTGGAAACACCATATATTTT	CASSVQQGSGNTIYF
many	TRBV7-3	-	TRBJ1-1	TGTGCCAGCAGCTTATGGGGGACACCGAACACTGAAGCTTTCTTT	CASSLWGTPNTEAFF
few	TRBV19	TRBD2	TRBJ2-7	TGTGCCAGTAGTACCGGACTAGCGGGAGGCAACGAGCAGTACTTC	CASSTGLAGGNEQYF
many	TRBV27	-	TRBJ2-1	TGTGCCAGCAGTTACAGTAGCTCCTACAATGAGCAGTTCTTC	CASSYSSSYNEQFF
-	TRBV6-5	-	TRBJ2-1	TGTGCCAGCAGTTACCCGGATCTGTACAGTGATGATACGCAGTTCTTC	CASSYPDLYSDDTQFF
many	TRBV19	TRBD2	TRBJ2-7	TGTGCCAGTAGTCCGGGACTAGCGGGATCTTACGAGCAGTACTTC	CASSPGLAGSYEQYF
-	TRBV19	TRBD2	TRBJ2-1	TGTGCCAGTAGTTCACTGGGACTAGACAATGGGCAGTTCTTC	CASSSLGLDNGQFF
-	TRBV7-2	-	TRBJ2-1	TGTGCCAGTTCAAGTGGAGGGGGGGGCGCGGAGCAGTTCTTC	CASSSGGGGAEQFF
many	TRBV12-3/TRBV12-4	-	TRBJ1-2	TGTGCCAGCAGACCGGACGGTCACAACTATGGCTACACCTTC	CASRPDGHNYGYTF
many	TRBV10-2	TRBD2	TRBJ2-7	TGCGCCAGCAGTCGAGCTAGCGGACTTCCTTACGAGCAGTACTTC	CASSRASGLPYEQYF
-	TRBV4-1	-	TRBJ2-7	TGCGCCAGCAGCCAAGCCGGTGGCTCCTACGAGCAGTACTTC	CASSQAGGSYEQYF
-	TRBV11-2	-	TRBJ2-3	TGTGCCAGCAGCCCAGGACTGCCCCACACAGATACGCAGTATTTT	CASSPGLPHTDTQYF
-	TRBV7-9	TRBD2	TRBJ2-5	TGTGCCAGCAGCTTAGAACTAGCGGGAGCCGACCAGTACTTC	CASSLELAGADQYF
many	TRBV4-1	TRBD1	TRBJ2-4	TGCGCCAGCAGCCAAGATCTGGGACAGGGGGCCCAAATCTATCAGTACTTC	CASSQDLGQGAQIYQYF
many	TRBV3-1	-	TRBJ2-7	TGTGCCAGCAGCCAAGAAGCAGGACCAACCTACGAGCAGTACTTC	CASSQEAGPTYEQYF
once	TRBV5-1	TRBD1	TRBJ2-1	TGCGCCAGCAGCTACAAAAGGACAGGGCTCAATGAGCAGTTCTTC	CASSYKRTGLNEQFF
many	TRBV7-2	TRBD1	TRBJ2-7	TGTGCCAGCAGCTTAAGAGGTAACAGGGGTGCCGAGCAGTACTTC	CASSLRGNRGAEQYF
many	TRBV28	TRBD2	TRBJ2-1	TGTGCCGTAGCTCCTGGGGCTAGCGGCCACAATGAGCAGTTCTTC	CAVAPGASGHNEQFF
-	TRBV7-2	-	TRBJ1-5	TGTGCCAGCGGCTTAGGGGTGGTAAGCAATCAGCCCCAGCATTTT	CASGLGVVSNQPQHF
many	TRBV3-1	TRBD2	TRBJ2-5	TGTGCCAGCAGCCAAGCAGCTAGCGGGAGAGAGACCCAGTACTTC	CASSQAASGRETQYF
many	TRBV7-8	-	TRBJ1-1	TGTGCCAGCAGCCCCGGTTCAACGGGGCTACTCCCCTTTAGCACTGAAGCTTTCTTT	CASSPGSTGLLPFSTEAFF
many	TRBV7-2	TRBD2	TRBJ2-1	TGTGCCAGCAGCTTGGGGCGGGAGAACAATGAGCAGTTCTTC	CASSLGRENNEQFF
many	TRBV25-1	-	TRBJ1-4	TGTGCCAGCAGTGAAATCAGGGCAACTAATGAAAAACTGTTTTTT	CASSEIRATNEKLFF
-	TRBV14	-	TRBJ2-4	TGTGCCAGCAGCCCCTCAACCCTTCTAGCCAAAAACATTCAGTACTTC	CASSPSTLLAKNIQYF
-	TRBV6-2/TRBV6-3	TRBD2	TRBJ2-3	TGTGCCAGCTTAACGGGAGGCGCAGATACGCAGTATTTT	CASLTGGADTQYF
-	TRBV7-9	-	TRBJ2-2	TGTGCCAGCAGCACGGGAGTAGGACAGCTAAGAGCCGGGGAGCTGTTTTTT	CASSTGVGQLRAGELFF
many	TRBV6-1	-	TRBJ2-4	TGTGCCAGCAGGATGGGACTCACTCAAAACATTCAGTACTTC	CASRMGLTQNIQYF
few	TRBV9	TRBD2	TRBJ2-5	TGTGCCAGCACCGGGACTAGCGGGACAGGAGAGACCCAGTACTTC	CASTGTSGTGETQYF
many	TRBV6-1	-	TRBJ2-7	TGTGCCAGCAGGGACTCAGGGGTTGGGCCCTACGAGCAGTACTTC	CASRDSGVGPYEQYF
many	TRBV6-2/TRBV6-3	TRBD2	TRBJ2-1	TGTGCCAGCAGTTACCCCTTACTAGCGGGAAGGAGCGGGGATGAGCAGTTCTTC	CASSYPLLAGRSGDEQFF
many	TRBV4-1	-	TRBJ2-3	TGCGCCAGCACCAAAGGGGAGATGCCCCCCTCAGATACGCAGTATTTT	CASTKGEMPPSDTQYF
many	TRBV5-1	TRBD1	TRBJ2-1	TGCGCCAGCAGTTTCGGGACAGGGGACAATGAGCAGTTCTTC	CASSFGTGDNEQFF
many	TRBV6-6	-	TRBJ2-2	TGTGCCAGCAGTTACTCGGAGGGTTACCTGTTTTTT	CASSYSEGYLFF
many	TRBV10-3	TRBD2	TRBJ2-3	TGTGCCATCAGTGAGAAACTAGCGGGGTCGGAAGATACGCAGTATTTT	CAISEKLAGSEDTQYF
many	TRBV4-3	TRBD2	TRBJ2-7	TGCGCCAGCAGCCAACTTCTCGCGGGAGGTTCCTACGAGCAGTACTTC	CASSQLLAGGSYEQYF
many	TRBV4-1	-	TRBJ2-7	TGCGCCAGCAGCCAGATGGAGTTCGGCGGCAAGAGCTCCTACGAGCAGTACTTC	CASSQMEFGGKSSYEQYF
-	TRBV2	-	TRBJ2-7	TGTGCCAGCAGTGAAGGGGTCAGCTCCTACGAGCAGTACTTC	CASSEGVSSYEQYF